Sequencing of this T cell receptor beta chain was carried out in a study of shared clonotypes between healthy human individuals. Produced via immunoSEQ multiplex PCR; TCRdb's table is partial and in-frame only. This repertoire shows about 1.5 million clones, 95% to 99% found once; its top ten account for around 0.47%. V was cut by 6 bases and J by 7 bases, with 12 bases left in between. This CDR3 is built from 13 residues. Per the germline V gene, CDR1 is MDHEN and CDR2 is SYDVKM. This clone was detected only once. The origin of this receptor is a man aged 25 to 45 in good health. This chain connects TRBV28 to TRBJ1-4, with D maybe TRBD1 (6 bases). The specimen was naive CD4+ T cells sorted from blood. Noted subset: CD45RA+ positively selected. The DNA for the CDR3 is TGTGCCAGCAGGAGCCGGGACACTGAAAAACTGTTTTTT. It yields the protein CASRSRDTEKLFF.